This TCR beta chain was sequenced during a study of OX40 agonist ivuxolimab in advanced cancers. Study-wide context: Partial response was recorded in three patients: one hepatocellular carcinoma and two cutaneous melanoma cases. Overall study findings and caveats: Certain nonresponders additionally had low normalized T-cell clonal expansion.

In regard to this clone: Its antigen is still unknown.

The assay was immunoSEQ multiplex PCR, and TCRdb's table has in-frame clones only and misses some. This sample has approximately 89,000 clones, with roughly 88% found just once. CDR1 is ENHRY, CDR2 SYGVKD, per germline. V gave up 0 bases and J gave up 2 bases; unmatched junction bases: 1. The CDR3 is 16 amino acids. This sequence joins TRBV10-3 and TRBJ2-3, with 11 bases aligning to TRBD2. The TCR was taken from an adult with an advanced solid tumor such as melanoma, head and neck, liver or kidney cancer. Material: CD4+ or CD8+ T cells sorted from blood, obtained in a trial of the OX40 agonist ivuxolimab. Here the CDR3 reads CAISESLAGDTDTQYF. CDR3 coding DNA: TGTGCCATCAGTGAGTCACTAGCGGGGGACACAGATACGCAGTATTTT.